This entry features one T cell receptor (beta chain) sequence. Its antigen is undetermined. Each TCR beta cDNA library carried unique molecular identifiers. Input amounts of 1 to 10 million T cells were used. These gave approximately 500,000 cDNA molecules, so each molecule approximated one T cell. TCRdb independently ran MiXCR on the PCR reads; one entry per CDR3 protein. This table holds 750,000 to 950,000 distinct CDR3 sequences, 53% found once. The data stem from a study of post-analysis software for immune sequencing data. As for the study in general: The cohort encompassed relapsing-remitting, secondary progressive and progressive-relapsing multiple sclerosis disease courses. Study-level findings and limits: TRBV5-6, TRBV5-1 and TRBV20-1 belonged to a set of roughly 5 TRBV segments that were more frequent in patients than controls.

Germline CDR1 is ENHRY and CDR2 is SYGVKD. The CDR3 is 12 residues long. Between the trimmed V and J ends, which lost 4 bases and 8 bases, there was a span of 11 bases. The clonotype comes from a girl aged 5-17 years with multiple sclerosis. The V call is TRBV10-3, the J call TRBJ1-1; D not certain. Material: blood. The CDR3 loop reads CAISVGRREAFF. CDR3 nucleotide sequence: TGTGCCATCAGTGTCGGACGGCGAGAAGCTTTCTTT.